Presented here are 21 T cell receptor beta chains from one specimen sequenced in a study of cytomegalovirus exposure and HLA in healthy donors. The study ran its PCR with 60 Vbeta and 13 Jbeta primers. Clones were sequenced by immunoSEQ multiplex PCR, and TCRdb holds only the in-frame ones, with some missing. The repertoire consists of some 180,000 clones, with roughly 74% occurring once and the leading ten covering 12% to 15%. The material sequenced was PBMCs. Receptors originate from a woman in her twenties or thirties in good health and CMV-seropositive.

The chain couples TRBV4-1 to TRBJ2-7, with D maybe TRBD1 (5 bases). Between the trimmed V and J ends, which lost 0 bases and 0 bases, there was a span of 9 bases. This CDR3 is 15 amino acids long. Looked up from germline, CDR1 is MGHRA and CDR2 is YSYEKL. CDR3 bases: TGCGCCAGCAGCCAAGAGGCCAGGGACTCCTACGAGCAGTACTTC. Translating it yields CASSQEARDSYEQYF.

This clone occurred once. The genes are TRBV15 and TRBJ2-3; weak D call: TRBD2 (5 bases). Germline V gives CDR1 LNHNV, CDR2 YYDKDF (reference sequence). This CDR3 is 15 amino acids long. The V end was cut by 7 bases, the J end by 3 bases, with 17 bases between. CDR3 nucleotide sequence: TGTGCCACCACGGCCGGGGTTGGGAGAACAGATACGCAGTATTTT. Protein product: CATTAGVGRTDTQYF.

This rearrangement joins TRBV9 to TRBJ2-3; TRBD1 might be the D (6 bases). V was trimmed by 0 bases and J by 2 bases, leaving 13 bases between them. This CDR3 is built from 16 residues. Germline V gene data show CDR1 as SGDLS and CDR2 as YYNGEE. The CDR3 DNA is TGTGCCAGCAGCGTAGGTGGCAGGGGCGCCACAGATACGCAGTATTTT. Its protein product is CASSVGGRGATDTQYF.

The chain recombines TRBV4-1 with TRBJ1-1, with TRBD1 identical over 7 bases. The V gene's germline CDR1 is MGHRA and CDR2 YSYEKL. CDR3 length equals 14 residues. The V segment lost 4 bases and the J segment 4 bases; nucleotides outside the gene matches: 6. The CDR3 DNA reads TGCGCCAGCAGCCCCACGAACAGGGGCACTGAAGCTTTCTTT. Translating it yields CASSPTNRGTEAFF.

V usage is TRBV2 and J usage is TRBJ1-3; tentatively, D is TRBD1 (5 bases). The CDR3 is made up of 13 amino acids. With 2 bases removed from V and 3 bases from J, the gap between germline ends came to 5 bases. CDR1 and CDR2 from the germline V gene are SNHLY and FYNNEI. The CDR3 here is CASSETGGNTIYF. The DNA for the CDR3 is TGTGCCAGCAGTGAAACAGGTGGAAACACCATATATTTT. The full variable domain, completed using reference TRBV2 and TRBJ1-3, is EPEVTQTPSHQVTQMGQEVILRCVPISNHLYFYWYRQILGQKVEFLVSFYNNEISEKSEIFDDQFSVERPDGSNFTLKIRSTKLEDSAMYFCASSETGGNTIYFGEGSWLTVV.

This clone was seen only a few times. This chain uses TRBV28 with TRBJ1-4; the D is unclear. V was clipped by 5 bases and J by 7 bases, with 23 bases between them. CDR3 length: 17 amino acids. Germline CDR1 reads MDHEN; CDR2 reads SYDVKM. The CDR3 spells CASSRPQDSGGSEKLFF. In DNA, the CDR3 is TGTGCCAGCAGTCGACCCCAAGACTCTGGAGGGAGTGAAAAACTGTTTTTT.

This rearrangement joins TRBV7-9 to TRBJ2-4, with 7 nucleotides matching TRBD1. Germline-derived CDR1 and CDR2 are SEHNR and FQNEAQ (reference sequence). J was trimmed by 2 bases and V by 5 bases; bases with no gene match: 3. This CDR3 region has 14 residues. The CDR3 coding sequence is TGTGCCAGCAGCCAACAGGGGACCAAAAACATTCAGTACTTC. Translating gives CASSQQGTKNIQYF.

This clone showed up just once. The chain recombines TRBV6-6 with TRBJ2-3; 7 bases fit TRBD1. The CDR3 loop spans 16 amino acids. The V and J ends lost 0 bases and 4 bases, in that order; junction bases with no gene match: 7. Germline loops: CDR1 MNHNY, CDR2 SVGAGI (reference sequence). The CDR3 loop reads CASSYSLRGLADTQYF. The DNA for the CDR3 is TGTGCCAGCAGTTACTCGCTCAGGGGGTTAGCAGATACGCAGTATTTT.

The chain carries TRBV6-5 and TRBJ2-7; TRBD1 agrees at 8 bases. V shed 0 bases, J shed 2 bases, and the junction held 3 bases outside the gene matches. The CDR3 is 15 residues long. Looked up from germline, CDR1 is MNHEY and CDR2 is SVGAGI. CDR3 amino acids: CASSYSRDRTYEQYF. The CDR3 bases are TGTGCCAGCAGTTACTCCCGGGACAGGACCTACGAGCAGTACTTC.

A single count supports this clone. The V and J genes are TRBV4-1 and TRBJ2-5; 7 nucleotides line up with TRBD2. Germline trimming cut 1 base from V and 5 bases from J; bases unmatched to any gene: 10. CDR3 length: 16 residues. Germline V gene data show CDR1 as MGHRA and CDR2 as YSYEKL. The CDR3 DNA sequence: TGCGCCAGCAGCCAAGCTGGGTGGGGGGGGAGGGAGACCCAGTACTTC. It yields the protein CASSQAGWGGRETQYF.

The chain couples TRBV6-5 to TRBJ1-1; TRBD1 might be the D (5 bases). In germline, CDR1 is MNHEY, CDR2 SVGAGI. V lost 0 bases, J lost 11 bases, and 10 bases lay in between. The CDR3 runs to 12 residues. The DNA of the CDR3 is TGTGCCAGCAGTTACTCTCAGGGTCGGGCTTTCTTT. This codes for CASSYSQGRAFF.

This chain uses TRBV5-1 with TRBJ2-5; the D is unclear. V dropped 2 bases and J dropped 5 bases, with 13 bases sitting between them. Germline V gene sequence: CDR1 SGHRS, CDR2 YFSETQ. The CDR3 is 14 residues long. CDR3 coding DNA: TGCGCCAGCAGCTTTGACTCCGACCGGGAGACCCAGTACTTC. This sequence encodes CASSFDSDRETQYF.

With regard to this clone: At the DNA level, this CDR3 is encoded by other sequences in the same sample as well. V usage is TRBV28 and J usage is TRBJ1-1; D unresolved. CDR1 and CDR2 from the germline V gene are MDHEN and SYDVKM. Trimming shortened V by 4 bases and J by 3 bases, and 3 bases separated the two germline ends. This CDR3 has 11 amino acids. The DNA of the CDR3 is TGTGCCAGCAGTTCGGACACTGAAGCTTTCTTT. As protein: CASSSDTEAFF.

The rearrangement uses TRBV19 and TRBJ2-7; 7 nucleotides agree with TRBD1. This CDR3 is built from 14 residues. V lost 6 bases and J lost 3; bases outside the gene matches: 8. Germline values: CDR1 LNHDA, CDR2 SQIVND (reference sequence). In DNA, the CDR3 is TGTGCCAGTAGCGACAGGGAGCGAATCTACGAGCAGTACTTC. This encodes CASSDRERIYEQYF.

This chain connects TRBV9 to TRBJ1-1; D gene uncertain. The V end was cut by 3 bases, the J end by 1 base, with 7 bases between. CDR3 length: 13 residues. Germline loops: CDR1 SGDLS, CDR2 YYNGEE. This chain's CDR3 is CASSAPQNTEAFF. DNA of the CDR3: TGTGCCAGCAGCGCCCCCCAGAACACTGAAGCTTTCTTT.

The sample holds a few counts of this clone. The chain carries TRBV2 and TRBJ1-1; no reliable D call. V was shortened by 6 bases and J by 1 base, with 3 bases between the two germline ends. The V gene's germline CDR1 is SNHLY and CDR2 FYNNEI. CDR3 length: 11 residues. This CDR3 reads CASSKNTEAFF. The CDR3 DNA reads as TGTGCCAGCAGCAAGAACACTGAAGCTTTCTTT.

The chain combines TRBV9 with TRBJ1-4; D remains ambiguous. V dropped 4 bases and J dropped 2 bases, with 12 bases sitting between them. This CDR3 has 15 residues. Germline V gene sequence: CDR1 SGDLS, CDR2 YYNGEE. CDR3 coding DNA: TGTGCCAGCAGCTCCCCTTTGTCTACTAATGAAAAACTGTTTTTT. Translating gives CASSSPLSTNEKLFF.

The sample holds one count of this clone. The gene calls are TRBV7-6 and TRBJ2-7; D not certain. This CDR3 comprises 15 residues. In germline, CDR1 is SGHVS, CDR2 FNYEAQ. The germline V and J ends were trimmed by 5 bases and 1 base, with 15 bases remaining between them. CDR3 residues: CASSLTYASSYEQYF. The CDR3 DNA sequence: TGTGCCAGCAGCCTAACCTATGCCTCGTCCTACGAGCAGTACTTC.

In this sample, this clone turned up once. The V and J genes are TRBV18 and TRBJ2-7; TRBD2 agrees at 7 bases. This CDR3 comprises 17 residues. Unmatched junction bases numbered 13, after V lost 3 bases and J lost 2 bases. Germline V gene data show CDR1 as KGHSH and CDR2 as LQKENI. CDR3 sequence reads: CASSPSPWREWPYEQYF. CDR3 in DNA: TGTGCCAGCTCACCTTCCCCTTGGCGGGAGTGGCCCTACGAGCAGTACTTC.

This rearrangement joins TRBV19 to TRBJ1-2, with TRBD1 identical over 9 bases. There are 15 residues in the CDR3. Losses at the gene ends were 4 bases for V and 0 bases for J; bases not matched to a gene: 3. Germline loops: CDR1 LNHDA, CDR2 SQIVND (reference sequence). The CDR3 spells CASSRGTGTNYGYTF. The CDR3 DNA follows: TGTGCCAGTAGTAGGGGGACAGGGACTAACTATGGCTACACCTTC.

This chain joins TRBV5-6 and TRBJ2-7, with 8 bases identical to TRBD1. This CDR3 region has 14 residues. V was clipped by 4 bases and J by 5 bases; unmatched bases: 8. In germline, CDR1 is SGHDT, CDR2 YYEEEE. CDR3 bases: TGTGCCAGCAGCGATTCAGGGACAGGAGACGAGCAGTACTTC. Protein: CASSDSGTGDEQYF.